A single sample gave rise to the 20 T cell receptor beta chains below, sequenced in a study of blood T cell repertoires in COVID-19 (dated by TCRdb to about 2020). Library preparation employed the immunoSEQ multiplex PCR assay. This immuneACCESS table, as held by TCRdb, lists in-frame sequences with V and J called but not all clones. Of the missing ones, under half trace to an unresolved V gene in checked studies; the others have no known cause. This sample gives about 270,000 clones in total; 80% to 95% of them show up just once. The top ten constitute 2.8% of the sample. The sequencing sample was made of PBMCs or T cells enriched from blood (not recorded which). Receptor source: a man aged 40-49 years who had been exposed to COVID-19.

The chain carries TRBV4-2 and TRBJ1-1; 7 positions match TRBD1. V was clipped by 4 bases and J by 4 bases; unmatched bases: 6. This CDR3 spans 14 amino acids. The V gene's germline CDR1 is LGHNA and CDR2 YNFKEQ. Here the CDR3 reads CASSRDRAGTEAFF. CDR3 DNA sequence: TGTGCCAGCAGCCGCGACAGGGCGGGCACTGAAGCTTTCTTT.

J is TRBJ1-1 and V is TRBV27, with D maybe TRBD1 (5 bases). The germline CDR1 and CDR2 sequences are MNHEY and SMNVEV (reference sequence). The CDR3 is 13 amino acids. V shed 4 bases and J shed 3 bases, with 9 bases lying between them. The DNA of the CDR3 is TGTGCCAGCAGTTCCCGGGGGGACACTGAAGCTTTCTTT. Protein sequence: CASSSRGDTEAFF.

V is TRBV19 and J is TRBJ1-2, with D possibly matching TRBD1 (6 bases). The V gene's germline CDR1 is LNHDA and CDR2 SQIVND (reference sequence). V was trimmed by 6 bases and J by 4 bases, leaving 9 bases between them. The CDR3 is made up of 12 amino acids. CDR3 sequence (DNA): TGTGCCAGTAGACAGGGTGGCTATGGCTACACCTTC. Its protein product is CASRQGGYGYTF.

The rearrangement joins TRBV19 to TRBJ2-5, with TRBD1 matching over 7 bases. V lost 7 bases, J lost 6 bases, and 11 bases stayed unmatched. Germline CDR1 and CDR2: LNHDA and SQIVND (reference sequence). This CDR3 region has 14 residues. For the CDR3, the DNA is TGTGCCAGTACCCCCACAGGGGCCCTAAAGACCCAGTACTTC. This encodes CASTPTGALKTQYF.

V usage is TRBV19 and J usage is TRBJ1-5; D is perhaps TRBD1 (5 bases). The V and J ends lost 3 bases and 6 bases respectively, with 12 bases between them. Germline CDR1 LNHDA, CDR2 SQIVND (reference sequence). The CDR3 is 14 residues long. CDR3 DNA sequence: TGTGCCAGTAGTATTCAGGGTTCCGCTCAGCCCCAGCATTTT. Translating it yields CASSIQGSAQPQHF.

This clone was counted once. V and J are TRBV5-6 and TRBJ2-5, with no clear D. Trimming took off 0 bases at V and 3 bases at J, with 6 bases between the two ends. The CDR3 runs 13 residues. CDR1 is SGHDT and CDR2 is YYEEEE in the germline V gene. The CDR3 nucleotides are TGTGCCAGCAGCTTGGTTTCAGAAGAGACCCAGTACTTC. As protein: CASSLVSEETQYF.

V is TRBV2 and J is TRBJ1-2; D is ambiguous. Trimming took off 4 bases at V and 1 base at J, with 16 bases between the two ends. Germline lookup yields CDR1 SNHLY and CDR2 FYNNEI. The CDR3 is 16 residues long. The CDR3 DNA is TGTGCCAGCAGTGTAGGGAGTACTAATCTTAACTATGGCTACACCTTC. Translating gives CASSVGSTNLNYGYTF.

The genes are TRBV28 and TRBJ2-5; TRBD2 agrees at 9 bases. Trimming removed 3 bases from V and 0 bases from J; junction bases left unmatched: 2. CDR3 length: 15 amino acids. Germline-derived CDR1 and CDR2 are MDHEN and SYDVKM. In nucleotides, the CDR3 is TGTGCCAGCAGTTTGCTAGCGGGAAACCAAGAGACCCAGTACTTC. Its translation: CASSLLAGNQETQYF.

For the CDR3, the DNA is TGTGCCAGCAGCTTGGGGGGATACACCGGGGAGCTGTTTTTT. Translating gives CASSLGGYTGELFF. The V gene is TRBV7-3, the J gene TRBJ2-2, with D maybe TRBD2 (6 bases). Germline V CDR1 and CDR2: SGHTA, FQGTGA. The CDR3 runs 14 residues. Between the trimmed V and J ends, which lost 3 bases and 3 bases, there was a span of 8 bases.

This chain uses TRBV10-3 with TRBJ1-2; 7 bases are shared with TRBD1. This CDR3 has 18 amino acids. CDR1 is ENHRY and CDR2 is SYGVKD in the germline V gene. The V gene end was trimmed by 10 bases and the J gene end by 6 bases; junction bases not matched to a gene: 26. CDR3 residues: CATWGDGTVSLTRHGYTF. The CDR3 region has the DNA TGTGCCACCTGGGGGGACGGGACAGTTTCACTCACTCGCCATGGCTACACCTTC.

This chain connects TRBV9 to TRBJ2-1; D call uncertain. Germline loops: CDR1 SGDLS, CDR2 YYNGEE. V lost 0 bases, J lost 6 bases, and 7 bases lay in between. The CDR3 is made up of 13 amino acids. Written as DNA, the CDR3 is TGTGCCAGCAGCGTAGCAACTTCCAATGAGCAGTTCTTC. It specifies CASSVATSNEQFF.

The CDR3 reads CASSERGSYGYTF. CDR3 DNA: TGTGCCAGCAGTGAAAGGGGGAGCTATGGCTACACCTTC. This chain connects TRBV6-1 to TRBJ1-2; the D gene is possibly TRBD1 (6 bases). Germline CDR1 reads MNHNS; CDR2 reads SASEGT. This CDR3 contains 13 residues. Trimming took off 2 bases at V and 4 bases at J, with 8 bases between the two ends.

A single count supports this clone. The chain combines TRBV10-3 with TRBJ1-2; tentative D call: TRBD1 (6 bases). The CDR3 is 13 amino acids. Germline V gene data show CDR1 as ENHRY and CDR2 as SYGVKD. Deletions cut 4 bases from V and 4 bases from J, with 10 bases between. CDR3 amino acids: CAISGQVTYGYTF. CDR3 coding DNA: TGTGCCATCAGTGGACAGGTTACCTATGGCTACACCTTC.

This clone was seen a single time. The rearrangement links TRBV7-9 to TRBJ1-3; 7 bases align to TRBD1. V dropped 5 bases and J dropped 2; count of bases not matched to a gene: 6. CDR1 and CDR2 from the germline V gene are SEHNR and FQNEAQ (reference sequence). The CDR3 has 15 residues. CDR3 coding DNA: TGTGCCAGCAGCCGTGGGACAGAAACTGGAAACACCATATATTTT. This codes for CASSRGTETGNTIYF.

The CDR3 DNA sequence: TGTGCCTGGAGTAGGGGAAATGAGCAGTTCTTC. Translating it yields CAWSRGNEQFF. The chain joins TRBV30 to TRBJ2-1, with D perhaps TRBD1 (5 bases). The CDR3 totals 11 residues. The ends were cut back, 2 bases at V and 7 bases at J, with 6 bases in the middle. The germline V gene encodes CDR1 GTSNPN and CDR2 SVGIG (reference sequence).

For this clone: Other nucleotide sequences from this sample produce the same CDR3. The CDR3 loop is CASSLGGPDQPQHF. In DNA, the CDR3 is TGTGCCAGCAGCTTAGGGGGGCCTGATCAGCCCCAGCATTTT. V usage is TRBV7-9 and J usage is TRBJ1-5, with D possibly matching TRBD1 (6 bases). Per germline, CDR1 SEHNR and CDR2 FQNEAQ (reference sequence). V was clipped by 1 base and J by 5 bases, with 9 bases between them. The CDR3 runs to 14 residues. The whole variable domain, remainder taken from reference TRBV7-9 and TRBJ1-5, is DTGVSQNPRHKITKRGQNVTFRCDPISEHNRLYWYRQTLGQGPEFLTYFQNEAQLEKSRLLSDRFSAERPKGSFSTLEIQRTEQGDSAMYLCASSLGGPDQPQHFGDGTRLSIL.

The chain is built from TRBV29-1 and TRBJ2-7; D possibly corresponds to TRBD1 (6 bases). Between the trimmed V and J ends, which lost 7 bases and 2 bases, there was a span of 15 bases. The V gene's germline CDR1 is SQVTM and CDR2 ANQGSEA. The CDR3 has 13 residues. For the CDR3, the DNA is TGCAGCGCAAGTGGACAGAGCACCTACGAGCAGTACTTC. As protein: CSASGQSTYEQYF.

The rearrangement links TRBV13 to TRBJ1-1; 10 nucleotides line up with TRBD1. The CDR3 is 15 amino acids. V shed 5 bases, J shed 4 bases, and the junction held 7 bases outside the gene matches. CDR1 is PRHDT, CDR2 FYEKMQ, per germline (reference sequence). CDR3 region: CASSPRTGGGTEAFF. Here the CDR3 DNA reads TGTGCCAGCAGCCCGCGGACAGGGGGAGGCACTGAAGCTTTCTTT.

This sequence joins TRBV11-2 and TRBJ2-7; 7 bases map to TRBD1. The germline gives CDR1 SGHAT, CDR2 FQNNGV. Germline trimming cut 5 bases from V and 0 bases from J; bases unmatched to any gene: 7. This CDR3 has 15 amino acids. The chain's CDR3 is CASSPTGLSSYEQYF. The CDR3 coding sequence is TGTGCCAGCAGCCCGACAGGGTTAAGCTCCTACGAGCAGTACTTC.

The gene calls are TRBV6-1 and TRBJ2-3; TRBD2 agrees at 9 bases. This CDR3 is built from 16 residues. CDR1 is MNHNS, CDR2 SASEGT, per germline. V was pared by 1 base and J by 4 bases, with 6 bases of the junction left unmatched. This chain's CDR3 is CASSEGTAGGADTQYF. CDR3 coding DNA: TGTGCCAGCAGTGAAGGGACAGCGGGAGGCGCAGATACGCAGTATTTT.